One and the same sample provided the 2 T cell receptor beta chains below, sequenced in a study of human T cells and chemical hapten exposure. Time point here: patch test 3, about 24 weeks after DPC sensitization. The treatment is: therapeutic diphenylcyclopropenone sensitization with weekly scalp DPC. TCRdb fed the RACE reads into MiXCR, producing one record per CDR3 protein. The sample has 180,000 or so distinct CDR3 sequences; under 25% are singletons. Sample: whole blood, taken in connection with sensitization to the hapten diphenylcyclopropenone (DPC). The receptor source for this set is a woman aged 40 to 55 with alopecia areata. Some clones in this sample may be carry-over from other donors' samples.

This clonotype was seen more than once but under ten times. CDR3 nucleotides: TGTGCCAGCAGCGTAGATAACAGGGGCTACGAGCAGTACTTC. Residues: CASSVDNRGYEQYF. J is TRBJ2-7 and V is TRBV9; 7 bases line up with TRBD1. J was trimmed by 3 bases and V by 0 bases; bases with no gene match: 3. The V gene's germline CDR1 is SGDLS and CDR2 YYNGEE. This CDR3 has 14 residues.

The table lists this clonotype with many counts. J is TRBJ1-5 and V is TRBV15, with D uncertain. Germline V lookup: CDR1 LNHNV, CDR2 YYDKDF (reference sequence). V gave up 0 bases and J gave up 6 bases, with 9 bases separating them. This CDR3 is 14 amino acids long. CDR3 amino acids: CATSRDREAQPQHF. The CDR3 coding sequence is TGTGCCACCAGCAGAGATCGGGAGGCTCAGCCCCAGCATTTT.